This paragraph covers one T cell receptor beta chain sequence. Its antigen remains unidentified. The data stem from a study of T cell clonotyping in hematopoietic cell transplantation. Findings and limits, study-wide: Without cell sorting, CD4 versus CD8 contributions remain unresolved.

Time point of the sample: recipient sample about 28 days before transplant, after cytoreduction. Method: immunoSEQ multiplex PCR; TCRdb's copy keeps in-frame clones and lacks some. This sample has about 45,000 clones, with around 83% found just once. This TCR came from a man between 60 and 70 years old with myelodysplastic syndrome. Some clones in this sample may be carry-over from other donors' samples. The material sequenced was peripheral blood mononuclear cells, taken before stem cell transplant.

CDR3 nucleotides: TGTGCCAGCAGCTCCGGGGTACGTTCCGACGAGCAGTACTTC. Amino acid sequence: CASSSGVRSDEQYF. The V and J genes are TRBV5-8 and TRBJ2-7, with D possibly matching TRBD2 (5 bases). The germline CDR1 and CDR2 sequences are SGHTS and YDEGEE. This CDR3 region has 14 residues. V was cut by 3 bases and J by 5 bases, with 15 bases left in between.